The next 24 T cell receptor beta chains were all read from a single sample in a study of T-cell memory formation after mild COVID-19. TCRdb independently ran MiXCR on the 5' RACE reads; one entry per CDR3 protein. The sample lists under 600,000 distinct CDR3 sequences; about a fifth were seen once. The sequenced sample consisted of PBMCs or a T cell subset sorted from them (not recorded which). All receptors derive from an adult woman who had mild COVID-19 (a few samples of this study predate the infection). Cell type and time point are not known.

This clonotype has only a few counts. The V gene is TRBV12-3 or TRBV12-4, the J gene TRBJ2-7, with 15 bases matching TRBD2. The CDR3 is 17 residues long. Losses at the gene ends were 5 bases for V and 4 bases for J; bases not matched to a gene: 9. The CDR3, as DNA: TGTGCCAGCAGTCAGAGGACTAGCGGGAGGGCCGTTTACGAGCAGTACTTC. This codes for CASSQRTSGRAVYEQYF.

This clonotype has just a few counts. This chain links TRBV11-2 with TRBJ2-2; D may be TRBD2 (7 bases). Germline loops: CDR1 SGHAT, CDR2 FQNNGV. Trimming took 6 bases from V and 4 from J, leaving 15 bases between them. This CDR3 comprises 15 residues. DNA for the CDR3: TGTGCCAGCAGAGCTACAGGGACTACCACCGGGGAGCTGTTTTTT. Its protein is CASRATGTTTGELFF.

There are a few counts of this clonotype. V is TRBV6-6 and J is TRBJ1-6; 9 positions match TRBD1. Unmatched junction bases numbered 5, after V lost 6 bases and J lost 8 bases. Germline assignment: CDR1 MNHNY and CDR2 SVGAGI (reference sequence). This CDR3 comprises 14 residues. CDR3 in DNA: TGTGCCAGCAGCCTACAGGGGGCTCATTCACCCCTCCACTTT. Protein sequence: CASSLQGAHSPLHF.

This clonotype was found a few times. The chain recombines TRBV7-9 with TRBJ2-2; 8 bases are shared with TRBD2. This CDR3 spans 18 amino acids. Germline-derived CDR1 and CDR2 are SEHNR and FQNEAQ (reference sequence). The trim removed 5 bases at V and 1 base at J, leaving 12 bases unmatched. Here the CDR3 DNA reads TGTGCCAGCAGCACGACTAGCGCGACCGCCCTGAACACCGGGGAGCTGTTTTTT. Protein product: CASSTTSATALNTGELFF. The entire variable domain, with the rest obtained from reference TRBV7-9 and TRBJ2-2, is as follows: DTGVSQNPRHKITKRGQNVTFRCDPISEHNRLYWYRQTLGQGPEFLTYFQNEAQLEKSRLLSDRFSAERPKGSFSTLEIQRTEQGDSAMYLCASSTTSATALNTGELFFGEGSRLTVL.

The V and J genes are TRBV2 and TRBJ2-3; D is uncertain. This CDR3 is 12 amino acids long. Deletions cut 5 bases from V and 6 bases from J, with 9 bases between. In germline, CDR1 is SNHLY, CDR2 FYNNEI. In DNA form, the CDR3 reads TGTGCCAGCAGTCGTGATTCGGATACGCAGTATTTT. It codes for CASSRDSDTQYF.

This clonotype has only a few counts. V usage is TRBV11-3 and J usage is TRBJ2-1; D not certain. The V end lost 2 bases, the J end lost 5 bases, and 7 bases lay between the germline ends. The germline gives CDR1 SGHNT, CDR2 YENEEA. The CDR3 is 13 amino acids. The CDR3 region is CASSLRPDNEQFF. CDR3 nucleotides: TGTGCCAGCAGCTTACGTCCCGACAATGAGCAGTTCTTC.

V usage is TRBV20-1 and J usage is TRBJ2-7; 10 bases line up with TRBD2. V was clipped by 3 bases and J by 2 bases; unmatched bases: 4. The germline V gene encodes CDR1 DFQATT and CDR2 SNEGSKA (reference sequence). The CDR3 spans 14 residues. This CDR3 is CSASPSGRAYEQYF. CDR3 coding DNA: TGCAGTGCTAGCCCCAGCGGGAGGGCCTACGAGCAGTACTTC.

This clonotype was seen only a few times. Here the CDR3 reads CSVEGRGDYGYTF. The CDR3 nucleotides are TGCAGCGTTGAAGGGAGGGGAGACTATGGCTACACCTTC. The chain combines TRBV29-1 with TRBJ1-2; a possible D gene is TRBD1 (5 bases). CDR3 size: 13 residues. Looked up from germline, CDR1 is SQVTM and CDR2 is ANQGSEA. Trimming shortened V by 1 base and J by 3 bases, and 9 bases separated the two germline ends.

This clonotype appeared a few times. The gene calls are TRBV20-1 and TRBJ1-1, with a possible D match to TRBD1 (5 bases). V lost 5 bases to trimming and J lost 6 bases, with 22 bases between them. The CDR3 is 15 residues long. Looked up from germline, CDR1 is DFQATT and CDR2 is SNEGSKA (reference sequence). The CDR3 region has the DNA TGCAGTGCTCCGAGGGAAGGGGCCGCTAGTGCTGAAGCTTTCTTT. Translation: CSAPREGAASAEAFF.

This clonotype was detected only a few times. The chain couples TRBV5-1 to TRBJ2-7, with TRBD1 matching 8 bases. The CDR3 is 14 residues long. V was clipped by 4 bases and J by 5 bases; unmatched bases: 8. From germline, CDR1 is SGHRS and CDR2 YFSETQ. The CDR3 region is CASSDYLTGDEQYF. The CDR3 nucleotides read TGCGCCAGCAGCGATTATTTGACAGGGGACGAGCAGTACTTC. Full variable domain (outside the CDR3, taken from reference TRBV5-1 and TRBJ2-7): KAGVTQTPRYLIKTRGQQVTLSCSPISGHRSVSWYQQTPGQGLQFLFEYFSETQRNKGNFPGRFSGRQFSNSRSEMNVSTLELGDSALYLCASSDYLTGDEQYFGPGTRLTVT.

This clonotype has a handful of counts. The chain couples TRBV6-2 or TRBV6-3 to TRBJ2-1; perhaps TRBD2 as D (6 bases). The CDR3 has 17 residues. Trimming cost V 0 bases and J 7 bases, with 19 bases left between them. Looked up from germline, CDR1 is MNHEY and CDR2 is SVGEGT. DNA for the CDR3: TGTGCCAGCAGTTACTCGAGGGGCGCGGGGTCTAGGAATGAGCAGTTCTTC. The encoded protein is CASSYSRGAGSRNEQFF.

This clonotype turned up a few times. This chain connects TRBV4-1 to TRBJ1-2; 10 bases align to TRBD1. The germline CDR1 and CDR2 sequences are MGHRA and YSYEKL. The CDR3 length is 14 residues. V dropped 1 base and J dropped 6; count of bases not matched to a gene: 2. The DNA for the CDR3 is TGCGCCAGCAGCCAAGCGGGGACAGGGGATGGCTACACCTTC. Its protein product is CASSQAGTGDGYTF.

This clonotype was recorded a few times. The rearrangement uses TRBV7-8 and TRBJ1-4; no clear D gene. With 5 bases removed from V and 4 bases from J, the gap between germline ends came to 11 bases. This CDR3 comprises 14 residues. Germline V gene lookup returns CDR1 SGHVS and CDR2 FQNEAQ. The CDR3 DNA reads as TGTGCCAGCAGCCCCGGACGGGTTAATGAAAAACTGTTTTTT. It yields the protein CASSPGRVNEKLFF.

This chain uses TRBV20-1 with TRBJ2-1; D is perhaps TRBD2 (6 bases). The CDR3 sequence is 13 residues long. CDR1 is DFQATT and CDR2 is SNEGSKA in the germline V gene (reference sequence). The V and J ends lost 1 base and 5 bases respectively, with 9 bases between them. For the CDR3, the DNA is TGCAGTGCTAGAGCGGGGGTAAACAATGAGCAGTTCTTC. This encodes CSARAGVNNEQFF.

This clonotype was seen at least ten times. V gene TRBV11-2 combines with J gene TRBJ2-1; D may be TRBD1 (7 bases). There are 15 residues in the CDR3. Trimming took off 2 bases at V and 8 bases at J, with 16 bases between the two ends. The germline gives CDR1 SGHAT, CDR2 FQNNGV. CDR3: CASSLQAGGFDEQFF. The CDR3 DNA reads as TGTGCCAGCAGCTTACAGGCAGGGGGGTTCGATGAGCAGTTCTTC.

The chain links TRBV7-2 to TRBJ2-7; 7 nucleotides align to TRBD1. The junction had 11 bases not matched to a gene; V was cut back by 4 bases and J by 2 bases. The CDR3 extends over 16 amino acids. The germline V gene encodes CDR1 SGHTA and CDR2 FQGNSA. The CDR3 here is CASSWATGSPPYEQYF. In DNA, the CDR3 is TGTGCCAGCAGCTGGGCGACAGGGAGTCCGCCCTACGAGCAGTACTTC.

This chain links TRBV6-1 with TRBJ1-4, with TRBD1 matching over 7 bases. The CDR3 runs 14 residues. V shed 5 bases and J 7 bases; nucleotides not matched to a gene: 7. CDR1 and CDR2 from the germline V gene are MNHNS and SASEGT. CDR3 protein: CASSSRRDSEKLFF. In DNA, the CDR3 is TGTGCCAGCAGTTCCCGCCGGGACAGTGAAAAACTGTTTTTT.

Of note for this clonotype: A read error may produce the germline difference seen at one junction end. The chain links TRBV6-2 or TRBV6-3 to TRBJ2-7; 11 positions match TRBD2. CDR1 and CDR2 (germline): MNHEY, SVGEGT. The CDR3 spans 13 residues. As DNA, the CDR3 is TGTGCCGGCAGACTAGCGGGGTCCTACGAGCAGTACTTC. It specifies CAGRLAGSYEQYF.

The chain links TRBV3-1 to TRBJ2-7, with 8 nucleotides matching TRBD2. The ends lost 0 bases at V and 2 bases at J; junction bases unmatched: 6. CDR3 length equals 16 residues. Germline loops: CDR1 LGHDT, CDR2 YNNKEL (reference sequence). CDR3 in DNA: TGTGCCAGCAGCCAAGATCGTGTACTAGCGGCCTACGAGCAGTACTTC. Amino acid sequence: CASSQDRVLAAYEQYF.

This clonotype appeared a few times. The rearrangement joins TRBV20-1 to TRBJ2-7; weak D call: TRBD1 (5 bases). This CDR3 has 14 amino acids. CDR1 is DFQATT, CDR2 SNEGSKA, per germline (reference sequence). V dropped 4 bases and J dropped 0 bases, with 13 bases sitting between them. The DNA of the CDR3 is TGCAGTGCTACCCCAGGGTATGGCTCCTACGAGCAGTACTTC. Protein: CSATPGYGSYEQYF.

This clonotype was observed a few times. The chain employs TRBV29-1 and TRBJ2-7; D is possibly TRBD2 (5 bases). Germline assignment: CDR1 SQVTM and CDR2 ANQGSEA. Trimming took off 2 bases at V and 2 bases at J, with 13 bases between the two ends. The CDR3 covers 14 residues. The CDR3 here is CSVELRGHTYEQYF. CDR3 DNA sequence: TGCAGCGTTGAACTACGGGGTCACACCTACGAGCAGTACTTC.

This clonotype was recorded a few times. The chain uses TRBV6-2 or TRBV6-3 and TRBJ2-7, with D possibly matching TRBD2 (5 bases). Germline V gene data show CDR1 as MNHEY and CDR2 as SVGEGT. Trimming took 0 bases from V and 0 from J, leaving 12 bases between them. The CDR3 spans 16 residues. CDR3 coding DNA: TGTGCCAGCAGTTACTCGAGCGGAGGCCCCTCCTACGAGCAGTACTTC. It translates to CASSYSSGGPSYEQYF.

This sequence joins TRBV27 and TRBJ2-7, with TRBD2 matching 11 bases. Germline loops: CDR1 MNHEY, CDR2 SMNVEV (reference sequence). The junction had 3 bases not matched to a gene; V was cut back by 8 bases and J by 0 bases. The CDR3 covers 14 residues. Here the CDR3 reads CASGSGRGSYEQYF. The CDR3 bases are TGTGCCAGCGGTAGCGGGAGGGGCTCCTACGAGCAGTACTTC.

The chain has TRBV9 and TRBJ2-3; the match to TRBD2 covers 10 bases. CDR3 size: 17 residues. V trimming: 0 bases; J trimming: 0 bases; junction bases outside the gene matches: 4. Looked up from germline, CDR1 is SGDLS and CDR2 is YYNGEE. The CDR3 DNA reads as TGTGCCAGCAGCGTAGCCGCGACTAGCGGGAGCACAGATACGCAGTATTTT. Its protein is CASSVAATSGSTDTQYF.